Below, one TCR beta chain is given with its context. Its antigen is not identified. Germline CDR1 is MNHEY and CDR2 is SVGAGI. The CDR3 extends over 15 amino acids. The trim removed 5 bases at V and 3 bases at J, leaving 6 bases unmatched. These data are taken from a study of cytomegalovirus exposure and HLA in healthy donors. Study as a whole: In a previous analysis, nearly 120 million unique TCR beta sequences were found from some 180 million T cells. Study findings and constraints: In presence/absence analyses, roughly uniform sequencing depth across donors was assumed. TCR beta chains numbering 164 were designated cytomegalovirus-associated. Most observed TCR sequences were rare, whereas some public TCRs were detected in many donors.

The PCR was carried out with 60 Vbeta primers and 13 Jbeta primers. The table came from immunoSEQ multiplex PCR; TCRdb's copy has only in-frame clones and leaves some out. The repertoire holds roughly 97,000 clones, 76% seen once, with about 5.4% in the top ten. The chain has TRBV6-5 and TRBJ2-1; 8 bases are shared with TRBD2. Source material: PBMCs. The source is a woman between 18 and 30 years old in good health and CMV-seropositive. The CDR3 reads CASSLLGTSYNEQFF. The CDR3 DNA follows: TGTGCCAGCAGTCTCCTCGGGACTAGCTACAATGAGCAGTTCTTC.